Shown below are 3 T cell receptor beta chains from a single sample sequenced in a study of early T cells in non-severe SARS-CoV-2 infection. TCRdb itself ran the 5' RACE reads through MiXCR, one entry per CDR3 protein. The repertoire includes about 76,000 distinct CDR3 sequences, about 10% of them detected once, and around 5% sits in the top ten. Sample: whole blood. Receptors originate from an adult who was a healthcare worker with PCR-confirmed SARS-CoV-2 infection or an uninfected control (not recorded which).

Many counts were recorded for this clonotype. This chain joins TRBV7-9 and TRBJ1-3; D may be TRBD1 (6 bases). V was clipped by 5 bases and J by 4 bases, with 15 bases between them. CDR3 length equals 15 residues. Germline CDR1 reads SEHNR; CDR2 reads FQNEAQ (reference sequence). The CDR3 DNA reads TGTGCCAGCAGCCAAATCACAGGGACGGGAAACACCATATATTTT. Translated: CASSQITGTGNTIYF.

This clonotype has more than one count but fewer than ten. This rearrangement joins TRBV3-1 to TRBJ2-7, with TRBD1 matching 9 bases. The junction had 8 bases not matched to a gene; V was cut back by 6 bases and J by 5 bases. Germline lookup yields CDR1 LGHDT and CDR2 YNNKEL (reference sequence). The CDR3 extends over 14 amino acids. The CDR3 loop reads CASRPGTGWHEQYF. As DNA, the CDR3 is TGTGCCAGCAGACCCGGGACAGGGTGGCACGAGCAGTACTTC.

The sample holds a few counts of this clonotype. The chain recombines TRBV29-1 with TRBJ2-3; a weak D match, TRBD2 (5 bases). V was clipped by 6 bases and J by 9 bases, with 10 bases between them. The length of the CDR3 is 10 residues. Germline lookup yields CDR1 SQVTM and CDR2 ANQGSEA. The CDR3 bases are TGCAGCGTAGAGGGCCCGACGCAGTATTTT. Translated, it gives CSVEGPTQYF.